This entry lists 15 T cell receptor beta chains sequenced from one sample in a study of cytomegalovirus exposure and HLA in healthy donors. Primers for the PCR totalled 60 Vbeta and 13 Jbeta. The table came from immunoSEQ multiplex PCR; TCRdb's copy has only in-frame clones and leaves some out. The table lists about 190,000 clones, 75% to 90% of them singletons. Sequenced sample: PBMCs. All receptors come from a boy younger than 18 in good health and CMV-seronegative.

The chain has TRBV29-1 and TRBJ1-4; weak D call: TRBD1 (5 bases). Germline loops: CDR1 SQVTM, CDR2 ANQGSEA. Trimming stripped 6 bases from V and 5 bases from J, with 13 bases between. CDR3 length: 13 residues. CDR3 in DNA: TGCAGCGTAGCGGGACGGTTGAATGAAAAACTGTTTTTT. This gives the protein CSVAGRLNEKLFF. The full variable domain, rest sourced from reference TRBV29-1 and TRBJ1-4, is SAVISQKPSRDICQRGTSLTIQCQVDSQVTMMFWYRQQPGQSLTLIATANQGSEATYESGFVIDKFPISRPNLTFSTLTVSNMSPEDSSIYLCSVAGRLNEKLFFGSGTQLSVL.

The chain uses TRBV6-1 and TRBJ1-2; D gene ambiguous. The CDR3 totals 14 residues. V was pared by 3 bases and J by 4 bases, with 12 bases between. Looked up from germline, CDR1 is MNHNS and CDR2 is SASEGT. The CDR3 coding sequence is TGTGCCAGCAGTGATGGCGTTTCGGGCTATGGCTACACCTTC. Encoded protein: CASSDGVSGYGYTF.

The CDR3 here is CASSDRGFSTDTQYF. CDR3 nucleotides: TGTGCCAGCAGTGACAGGGGGTTCTCCACAGATACGCAGTATTTT. The V gene is TRBV2, the J gene TRBJ2-3, with TRBD1 matching over 7 bases. The CDR3 is 15 residues long. Germline CDR1 is SNHLY and CDR2 is FYNNEI. The V and J ends lost 3 bases and 2 bases, in that order; junction bases with no gene match: 5.

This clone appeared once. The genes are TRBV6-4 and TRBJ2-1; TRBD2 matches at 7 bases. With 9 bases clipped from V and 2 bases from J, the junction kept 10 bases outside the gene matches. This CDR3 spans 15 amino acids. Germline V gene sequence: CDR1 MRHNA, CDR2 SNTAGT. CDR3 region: CASAPGRGPYNEQFF. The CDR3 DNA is TGTGCCAGTGCGCCAGGGAGGGGTCCCTACAATGAGCAGTTCTTC.

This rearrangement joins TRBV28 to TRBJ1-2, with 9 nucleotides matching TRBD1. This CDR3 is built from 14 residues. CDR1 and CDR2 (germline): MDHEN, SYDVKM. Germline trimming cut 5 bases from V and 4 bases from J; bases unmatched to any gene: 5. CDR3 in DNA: TGTGCCAGCAGTCCACAGGGGGCTAGCTATGGCTACACCTTC. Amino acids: CASSPQGASYGYTF.

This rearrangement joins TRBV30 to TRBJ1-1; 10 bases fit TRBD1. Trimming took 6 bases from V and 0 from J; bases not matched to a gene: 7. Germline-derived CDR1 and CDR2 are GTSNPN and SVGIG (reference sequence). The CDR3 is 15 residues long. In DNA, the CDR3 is TGTGCCTGCAAGACGGGACAGGGGTTGAACACTGAAGCTTTCTTT. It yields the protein CACKTGQGLNTEAFF.

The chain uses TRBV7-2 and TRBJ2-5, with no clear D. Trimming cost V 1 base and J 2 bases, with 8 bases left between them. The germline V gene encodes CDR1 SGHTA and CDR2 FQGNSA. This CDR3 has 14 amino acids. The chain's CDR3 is CASSLGVFQETQYF. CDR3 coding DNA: TGTGCCAGCAGCTTAGGAGTGTTTCAAGAGACCCAGTACTTC. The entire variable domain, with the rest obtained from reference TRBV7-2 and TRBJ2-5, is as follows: GAGVSQSPSNKVTEKGKDVELRCDPISGHTALYWYRQSLGQGLEFLIYFQGNSAPDKSGLPSDRFSAERTGGSVSTLTIQRTQQEDSAVYLCASSLGVFQETQYFGPGTRLLVL.

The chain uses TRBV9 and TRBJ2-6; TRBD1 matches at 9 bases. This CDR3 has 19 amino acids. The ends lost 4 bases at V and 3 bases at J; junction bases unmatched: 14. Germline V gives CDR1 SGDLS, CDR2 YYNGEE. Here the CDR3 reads CASSPIGQGMFFGANVLTF. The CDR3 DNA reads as TGTGCCAGCAGCCCTATAGGACAGGGGATGTTTTTTGGGGCCAACGTCCTGACTTTC.

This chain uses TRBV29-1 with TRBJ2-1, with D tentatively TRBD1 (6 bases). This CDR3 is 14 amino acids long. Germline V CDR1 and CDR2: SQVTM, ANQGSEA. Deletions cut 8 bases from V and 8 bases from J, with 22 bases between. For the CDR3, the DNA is TGCAGCAAGGATCCGGGACACATACGGGATGAGCAGTTCTTC. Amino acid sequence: CSKDPGHIRDEQFF.

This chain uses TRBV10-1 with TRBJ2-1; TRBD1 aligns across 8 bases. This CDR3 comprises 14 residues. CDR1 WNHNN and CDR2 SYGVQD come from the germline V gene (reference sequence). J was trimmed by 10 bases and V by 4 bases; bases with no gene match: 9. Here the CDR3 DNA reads TGCGCCAGCAGTGGAGGGACAGGTCGATGGGAGCAGTTCTTC. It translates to CASSGGTGRWEQFF.

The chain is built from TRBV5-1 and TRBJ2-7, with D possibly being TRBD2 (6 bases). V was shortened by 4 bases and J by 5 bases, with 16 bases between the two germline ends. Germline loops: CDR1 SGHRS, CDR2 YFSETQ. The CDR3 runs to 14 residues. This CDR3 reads CASSRGLDVHEQYF. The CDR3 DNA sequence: TGCGCCAGCAGCCGGGGACTGGACGTACACGAGCAGTACTTC.

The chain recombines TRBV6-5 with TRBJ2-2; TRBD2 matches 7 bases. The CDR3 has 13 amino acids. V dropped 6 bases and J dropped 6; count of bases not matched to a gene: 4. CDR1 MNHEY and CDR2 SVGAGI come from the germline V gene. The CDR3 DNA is TGTGCCAGCAGAAGACTAGCTCCCGGGGAGCTGTTTTTT. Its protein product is CASRRLAPGELFF.

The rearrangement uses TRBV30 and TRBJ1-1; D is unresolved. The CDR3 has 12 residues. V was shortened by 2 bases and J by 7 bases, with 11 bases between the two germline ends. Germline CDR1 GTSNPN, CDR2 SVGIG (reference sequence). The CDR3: CAWSPYRSEAFF. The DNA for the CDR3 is TGTGCCTGGAGTCCCTATAGAAGTGAAGCTTTCTTT.

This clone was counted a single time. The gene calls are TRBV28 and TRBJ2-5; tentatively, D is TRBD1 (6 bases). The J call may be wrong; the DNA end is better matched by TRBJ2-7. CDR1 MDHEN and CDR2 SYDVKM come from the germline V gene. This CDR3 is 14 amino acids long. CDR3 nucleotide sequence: TGTGCCAGCAGTCCACACAGGGTAAAGGACGAGCAGTACTTC. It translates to CASSPHRVKDEQYF.

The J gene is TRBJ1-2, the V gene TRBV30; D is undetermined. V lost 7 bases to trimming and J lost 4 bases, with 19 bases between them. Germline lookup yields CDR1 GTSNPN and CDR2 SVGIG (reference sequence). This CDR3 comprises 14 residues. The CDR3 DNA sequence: TGTGCCTTGGAACCTCCCAGGAACTTCTATGGCTACACCTTC. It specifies CALEPPRNFYGYTF.